The entry that follows covers one T cell receptor (beta chain) sequence. Authors' processing steps: Amplifying reference gene primers gave estimates of nucleated cell counts. Here immunoSEQ multiplex PCR was the method, and the copy in TCRdb shows in-frame clones only, minus some. That table supplies the V and J calls and clone size; D and trimming were determined from the DNA. Here the sample spans 65,000 to 70,000 clones, 70% to 90% being singletons. Germline V gene lookup returns CDR1 LGHDT and CDR2 YNNKEL (reference sequence). Between the trimmed V and J ends, which lost 2 bases and 7 bases, there was a span of 11 bases. The CDR3 sequence is 13 residues long. This entry comes from a study of blood T cell repertoires in COVID-19.

J is TRBJ1-1 and V is TRBV3-1 (or the pseudogene TRBV3-2), with D perhaps matching TRBD1 (5 bases). The TCR comes from a woman between 55 and 75 years old with acute or convalescent COVID-19. Sequencing was done on a sample of peripheral blood. CDR3 coding DNA: TGTGCCAGCAGCCAAACGGGGGTGGGTGAAGCTTTCTTT. This gives the protein CASSQTGVGEAFF.